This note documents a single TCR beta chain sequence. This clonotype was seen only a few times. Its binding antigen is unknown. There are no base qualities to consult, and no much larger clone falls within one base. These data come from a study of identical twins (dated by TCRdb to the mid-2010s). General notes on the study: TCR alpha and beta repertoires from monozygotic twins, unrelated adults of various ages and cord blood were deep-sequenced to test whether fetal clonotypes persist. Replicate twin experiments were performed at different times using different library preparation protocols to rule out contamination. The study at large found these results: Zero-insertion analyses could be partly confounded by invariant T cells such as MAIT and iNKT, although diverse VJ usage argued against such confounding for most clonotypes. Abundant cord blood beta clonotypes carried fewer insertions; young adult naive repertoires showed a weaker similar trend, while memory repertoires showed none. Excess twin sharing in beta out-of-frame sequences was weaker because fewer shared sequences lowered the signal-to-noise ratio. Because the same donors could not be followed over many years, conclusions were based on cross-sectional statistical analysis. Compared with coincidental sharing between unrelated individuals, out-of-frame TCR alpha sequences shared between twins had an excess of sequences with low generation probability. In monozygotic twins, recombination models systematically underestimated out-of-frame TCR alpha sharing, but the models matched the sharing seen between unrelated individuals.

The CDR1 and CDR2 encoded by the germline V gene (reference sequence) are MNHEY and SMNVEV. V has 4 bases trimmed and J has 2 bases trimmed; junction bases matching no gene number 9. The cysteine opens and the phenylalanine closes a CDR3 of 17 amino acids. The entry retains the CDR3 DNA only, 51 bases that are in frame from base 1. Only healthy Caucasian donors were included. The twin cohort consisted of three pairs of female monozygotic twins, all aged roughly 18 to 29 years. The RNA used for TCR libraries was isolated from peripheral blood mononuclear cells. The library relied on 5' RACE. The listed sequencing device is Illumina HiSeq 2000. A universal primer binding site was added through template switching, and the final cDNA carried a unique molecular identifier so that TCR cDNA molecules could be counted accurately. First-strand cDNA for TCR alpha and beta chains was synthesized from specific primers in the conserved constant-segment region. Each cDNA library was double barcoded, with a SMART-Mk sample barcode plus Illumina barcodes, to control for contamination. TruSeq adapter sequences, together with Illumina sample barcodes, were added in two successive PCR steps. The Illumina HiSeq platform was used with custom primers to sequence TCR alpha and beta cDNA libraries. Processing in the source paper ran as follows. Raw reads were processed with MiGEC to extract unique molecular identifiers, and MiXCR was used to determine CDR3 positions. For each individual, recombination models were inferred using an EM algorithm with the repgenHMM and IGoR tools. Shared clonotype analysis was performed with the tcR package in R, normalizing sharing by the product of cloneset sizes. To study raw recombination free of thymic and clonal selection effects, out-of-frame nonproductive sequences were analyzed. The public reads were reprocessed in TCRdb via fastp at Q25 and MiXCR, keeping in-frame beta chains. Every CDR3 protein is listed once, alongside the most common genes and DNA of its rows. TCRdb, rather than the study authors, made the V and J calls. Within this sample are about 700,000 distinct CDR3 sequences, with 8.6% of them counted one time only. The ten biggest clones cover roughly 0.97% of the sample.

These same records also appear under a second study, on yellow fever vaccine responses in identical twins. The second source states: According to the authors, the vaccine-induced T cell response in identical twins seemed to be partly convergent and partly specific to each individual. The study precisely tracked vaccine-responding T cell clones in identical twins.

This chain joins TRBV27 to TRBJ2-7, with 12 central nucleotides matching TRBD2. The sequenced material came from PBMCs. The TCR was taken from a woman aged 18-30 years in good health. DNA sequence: TGTGCCAGCAGTTCCGGACTAGCGGGGACGCAAACCTACGAGCAGTACTTC. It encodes CASSSGLAGTQTYEQYF.